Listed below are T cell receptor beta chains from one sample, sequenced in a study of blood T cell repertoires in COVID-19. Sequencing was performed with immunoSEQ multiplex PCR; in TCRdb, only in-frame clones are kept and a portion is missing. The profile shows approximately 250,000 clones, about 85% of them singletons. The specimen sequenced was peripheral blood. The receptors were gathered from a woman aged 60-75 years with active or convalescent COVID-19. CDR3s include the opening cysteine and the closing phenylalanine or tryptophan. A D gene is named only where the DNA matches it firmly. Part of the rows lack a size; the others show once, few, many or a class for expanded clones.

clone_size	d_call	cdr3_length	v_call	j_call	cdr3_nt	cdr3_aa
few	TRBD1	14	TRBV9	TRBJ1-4	TGTGCCAGCAGCGCAGACAGGGGGGATGAAAAACTGTTTTTT	CASSADRGDEKLFF
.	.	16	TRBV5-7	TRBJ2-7	TGTGCCAGCAGCTTGGAGTTGCGGGTCCCAACCTACGAGCAGTACTTC	CASSLELRVPTYEQYF
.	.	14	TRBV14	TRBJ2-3	TGTGCCAGCAGCCCAACTCTTAGCACAGATACGCAGTATTTT	CASSPTLSTDTQYF
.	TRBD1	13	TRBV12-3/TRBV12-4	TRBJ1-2	TGTGCCAGCAGTATCGGACAGGGCAGAGGCTACACCTTC	CASSIGQGRGYTF
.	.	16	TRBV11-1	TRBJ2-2	TGTGCCAGCAGCTTATACGGCTCGGGAAGGGCCGGGGAGCTGTTTTTT	CASSLYGSGRAGELFF
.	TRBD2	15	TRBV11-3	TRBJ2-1	TGTGCCAGCAGCTTAGGTCTAGCGGGAGTTGAGGAGCAGTTCTTC	CASSLGLAGVEEQFF
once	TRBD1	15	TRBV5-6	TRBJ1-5	TGTGCCAGCAGCTTCAGGGGGCTTAGCAATCAGCCCCAGCATTTT	CASSFRGLSNQPQHF
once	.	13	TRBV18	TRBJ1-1	TGTGCCAGCTCACCACCGGCAGTCACTGAAGCTTTCTTT	CASSPPAVTEAFF
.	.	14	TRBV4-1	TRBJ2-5	TGCGCCAGCAGCCTATTCGGTCGGCAAGAGACCCAGTACTTC	CASSLFGRQETQYF
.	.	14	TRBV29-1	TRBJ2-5	TGCAGCGCAAGAGAACAGGGTTTTCGGGAGACCCAGTACTTC	CSAREQGFRETQYF
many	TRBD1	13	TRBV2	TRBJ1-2	TGTGCCAGCAGTGGCCGACAGGGCTATGGCTACACCTTC	CASSGRQGYGYTF
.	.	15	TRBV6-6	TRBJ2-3	TGTGCCAGCAGCTATCGACAGAAGGCGGTGGATACGCAGTATTTT	CASSYRQKAVDTQYF
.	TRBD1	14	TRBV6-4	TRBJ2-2	TGTGCCAGCAGTCAGGGGGCGCACACCGGGGAGCTGTTTTTT	CASSQGAHTGELFF
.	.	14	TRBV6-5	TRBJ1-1	TGTGCCAGCTGCGTTACGGCGGAGAACACTGAAGCTTTCTTT	CASCVTAENTEAFF
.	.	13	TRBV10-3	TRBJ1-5	TGTGCCATTCGGAGCGCTGAGGGTCAGCCCCAGCATTTT	CAIRSAEGQPQHF